The 22 T cell receptor beta chains presented below share a single source sample, sequenced in a study of blood T cell repertoires in COVID-19. Profiled with immunoSEQ multiplex PCR; TCRdb holds only in-frame clones, not every one. This sample has 85,000 to 130,000 clones, with roughly nine tenths found just once. The sequenced sample was peripheral blood. Receptor source: a human donor in a cohort sampled during active COVID-19.

The V and J genes are TRBV7-8 and TRBJ2-2; TRBD1 agrees at 9 bases. Germline V gene sequence: CDR1 SGHVS, CDR2 FQNEAQ. This CDR3 contains 17 residues. The J segment lost 3 bases and the V segment lost 1 base, leaving 6 bases of the junction unmatched. The DNA of the CDR3 is TGTGCCAGCAGCTTAGGGTACAGGGGGCACCACACCGGGGAGCTGTTTTTT. Translated, it gives CASSLGYRGHHTGELFF.

The rearrangement links TRBV7-9 to TRBJ1-2; D is unresolved. Germline CDR1 and CDR2: SEHNR and FQNEAQ (reference sequence). V dropped 7 bases and J dropped 7 bases, with 7 bases sitting between them. CDR3 length: 10 residues. This CDR3 is CASTEFGYTF. CDR3 DNA sequence: TGTGCCAGCACCGAGTTTGGCTACACCTTC.

The chain couples TRBV7-9 to TRBJ2-7; 13 bases are a match to TRBD2. V was pared by 4 bases and J by 3 bases, with 3 bases of the junction left unmatched. Germline V gives CDR1 SEHNR, CDR2 FQNEAQ (reference sequence). The CDR3 length is 15 residues. The CDR3 region is CASSSGLAGDYEQYF. In nucleotides, the CDR3 is TGTGCCAGCAGCTCCGGACTAGCGGGGGACTACGAGCAGTACTTC. Full variable domain (outside the CDR3, taken from reference TRBV7-9 and TRBJ2-7): DTGVSQNPRHKITKRGQNVTFRCDPISEHNRLYWYRQTLGQGPEFLTYFQNEAQLEKSRLLSDRFSAERPKGSFSTLEIQRTEQGDSAMYLCASSSGLAGDYEQYFGPGTRLTVT.

This chain connects TRBV9 to TRBJ1-5, with 9 nucleotides matching TRBD1. J was trimmed by 1 base and V by 4 bases; bases with no gene match: 3. CDR1 and CDR2 (germline): SGDLS, YYNGEE. CDR3 length equals 15 residues. DNA of the CDR3: TGTGCCAGCAGCTCCGGGACAGGGAGCAATCAGCCCCAGCATTTT. Its translation: CASSSGTGSNQPQHF. The entire variable domain, with the rest obtained from reference TRBV9 and TRBJ1-5, is as follows: DSGVTQTPKHLITATGQRVTLRCSPRSGDLSVYWYQQSLDQGLQFLIQYYNGEERAKGNILERFSAQQFPDLHSELNLSSLELGDSALYFCASSSGTGSNQPQHFGDGTRLSIL.

The rearrangement joins TRBV5-6 to TRBJ2-1, with TRBD2 matching 10 bases. Germline V gives CDR1 SGHDT, CDR2 YYEEEE. J gave up 8 bases and V 5 bases, and 16 bases lay outside the gene matches. The CDR3 is 17 amino acids. The CDR3 region is CASSFELAGVFSDEQFF. CDR3 DNA sequence: TGTGCCAGCAGTTTTGAGCTAGCGGGAGTGTTTTCGGATGAGCAGTTCTTC.

The V and J genes are TRBV4-3 and TRBJ2-7, with 7 bases fitting TRBD1. The CDR3 spans 16 residues. Trimming cost V 1 base and J 4 bases; bases outside gene matches: 10. The germline V gene has CDR1 LGHNA and CDR2 YSLEER. CDR3 in amino acids: CASSQGVRPTGYEQYF. CDR3 sequence (DNA): TGCGCCAGCAGCCAAGGAGTACGTCCGACAGGGTACGAGCAGTACTTC.

The J gene is TRBJ1-2, the V gene TRBV5-4; the D is unclear. This CDR3 region has 13 residues. CDR1 SGHNT and CDR2 YYREEE come from the germline V gene (reference sequence). The V end lost 0 bases, the J end lost 12 bases, and 15 bases lay between the germline ends. In DNA, the CDR3 is TGTGCCAGCAGCTTGGCCGGGATACGGACGGACACCTTC. It specifies CASSLAGIRTDTF.

This chain links TRBV18 with TRBJ2-7, with D possibly TRBD1 on 6 matching bases. Trimming stripped 3 bases from V and 4 bases from J, with 10 bases between. This CDR3 is 13 amino acids long. The germline gives CDR1 KGHSH, CDR2 LQKENI. CDR3 sequence (DNA): TGTGCCAGCTCACCGCTGCAGGGGTACGAGCAGTACTTC. Translating gives CASSPLQGYEQYF.

This rearrangement joins TRBV13 to TRBJ2-1; TRBD2 matches at 8 bases. This CDR3 is built from 16 residues. The J segment lost 0 bases and the V segment lost 3 bases, leaving 4 bases of the junction unmatched. Germline CDR1 PRHDT, CDR2 FYEKMQ (reference sequence). CDR3 protein: CASSFTLAGSYNEQFF. The CDR3 DNA sequence: TGTGCCAGCAGCTTCACCCTAGCGGGCTCCTACAATGAGCAGTTCTTC.

The gene calls are TRBV4-1 and TRBJ2-3, with D perhaps matching TRBD2 (5 bases). Germline V gene lookup returns CDR1 MGHRA and CDR2 YSYEKL. The germline V and J ends were trimmed by 1 base and 0 bases, with 8 bases remaining between them. This CDR3 has 15 residues. CDR3 sequence: CASSQGSGSTDTQYF. CDR3 DNA: TGCGCCAGCAGCCAAGGATCGGGAAGCACAGATACGCAGTATTTT.

The chain recombines TRBV5-6 with TRBJ2-2; 7 nucleotides align to TRBD1. Germline V lookup: CDR1 SGHDT, CDR2 YYEEEE. The CDR3 runs 13 residues. Unmatched junction bases numbered 3, after V lost 5 bases and J lost 5 bases. The CDR3 DNA reads as TGTGCCAGCAGTCACAGGGGAACCGGGGAGCTGTTTTTT. Its translation is CASSHRGTGELFF. The full variable domain, with the rest looked up from reference TRBV5-6 and TRBJ2-2, is DAGVTQSPTHLIKTRGQQVTLRCSPKSGHDTVSWYQQALGQGPQFIFQYYEEEERQRGNFPDRFSGHQFPNYSSELNVNALLLGDSALYLCASSHRGTGELFFGEGSRLTVL.

The chain is built from TRBV24-1 and TRBJ2-2; TRBD2 matches at 11 bases. Germline V gene lookup returns CDR1 KGHDR and CDR2 SFDVKD. Trimming removed 5 bases from V and 8 bases from J; junction bases left unmatched: 12. The CDR3 contains 17 residues. CDR3 in DNA: TGTGCCACCAGTGGCGATCCGGGACTAGCGGCGGCGGGGGAGCTGTTTTTT. Translated, it gives CATSGDPGLAAAGELFF.

This chain uses TRBV11-2 with TRBJ1-1, with D perhaps matching TRBD1 (5 bases). Between the trimmed V and J ends, which lost 3 bases and 1 base, there was a span of 18 bases. Germline-derived CDR1 and CDR2 are SGHAT and FQNNGV. This CDR3 region has 17 residues. DNA of the CDR3: TGTGCCAGCAGCTTTGACAGCTTCAATCCACGGAACACTGAAGCTTTCTTT. This codes for CASSFDSFNPRNTEAFF.

This clone was counted once. The J gene is TRBJ2-2, the V gene TRBV7-8; D perhaps matches TRBD2 (5 bases). Germline values: CDR1 SGHVS, CDR2 FQNEAQ. Trimming took off 1 base at V and 3 bases at J, with 9 bases between the two ends. This CDR3 comprises 15 residues. The CDR3 loop reads CASSLGAGYTGELFF. In nucleotides, the CDR3 is TGTGCCAGCAGCTTAGGGGCGGGTTACACCGGGGAGCTGTTTTTT.

The chain uses TRBV13 and TRBJ1-4, with unresolved D. The CDR3 has 14 amino acids. V was shortened by 3 bases and J by 5 bases, with 10 bases between the two germline ends. Germline V gene sequence: CDR1 PRHDT, CDR2 FYEKMQ (reference sequence). The CDR3 is CASSLSTGNEKLFF. As DNA, the CDR3 is TGTGCCAGCAGCTTGTCCACGGGGAATGAAAAACTGTTTTTT.

The CDR3 spells CAWEGQGGSPLHF. In DNA form, the CDR3 reads TGTGCCTGGGAAGGACAGGGCGGATCACCCCTCCACTTT. This chain connects TRBV30 to TRBJ1-6; 8 bases map to TRBD1. V lost 5 bases to trimming and J lost 10 bases; unmatched junction nucleotides: 7. CDR3 size: 13 residues. Germline V gene lookup returns CDR1 GTSNPN and CDR2 SVGIG (reference sequence).

This chain uses TRBV6-5 with TRBJ2-7; 11 bases map to TRBD2. CDR3 length equals 15 residues. Germline V gene lookup returns CDR1 MNHEY and CDR2 SVGAGI. J lost 3 bases, V lost 4 bases, and 5 bases had no gene match. CDR3 in DNA: TGTGCCAGCAGTTTGACTAGCGGGACCAACTACGAGCAGTACTTC. This sequence encodes CASSLTSGTNYEQYF.

The rearrangement uses TRBV7-6 and TRBJ2-5; TRBD1 is a possible D gene (6 bases). Trimming took 5 bases from V and 5 from J, leaving 18 bases between them. The CDR3 is made up of 15 amino acids. The germline V gene has CDR1 SGHVS and CDR2 FNYEAQ. CDR3 sequence (DNA): TGTGCCAGCAGCGCCACAGGGCTCAGAGGGGAGACCCAGTACTTC. It codes for CASSATGLRGETQYF. The full variable domain, completed using reference TRBV7-6 and TRBJ2-5, is GAGVSQSPRYKVTKRGQDVALRCDPISGHVSLYWYRQALGQGPEFLTYFNYEAQQDKSGLPNDRFSAERPEGSISTLTIQRTEQRDSAMYRCASSATGLRGETQYFGPGTRLLVL.

The table lists this clone with a count of one. The chain uses TRBV7-9 and TRBJ1-1, with a tentative D call TRBD1 (6 bases). The V and J ends lost 5 bases and 4 bases respectively, with 8 bases between them. Germline assignment: CDR1 SEHNR and CDR2 FQNEAQ (reference sequence). CDR3 length equals 12 residues. CDR3 DNA sequence: TGTGCCAGCAGCACAGGGCCCACTGAAGCTTTCTTT. This sequence encodes CASSTGPTEAFF.

This sequence joins TRBV7-3 and TRBJ2-1, with 13 bases identical to TRBD2. Trimming at V came to 5 bases and at J to 0 bases, leaving 4 bases not matched to a gene. CDR1 and CDR2 from the germline V gene are SGHTA and FQGTGA. There are 17 residues in the CDR3. CDR3 amino acids: CASSTSGGAPSYNEQFF. DNA of the CDR3: TGTGCCAGCAGCACTAGCGGGGGGGCCCCCTCCTACAATGAGCAGTTCTTC.

The chain is built from TRBV27 and TRBJ1-6; no firm D call. Germline V gene sequence: CDR1 MNHEY, CDR2 SMNVEV (reference sequence). There are 15 residues in the CDR3. V lost 6 bases, J lost 2 bases, and 11 bases lay in between. The CDR3: CASRRSRTYNSPLHF. The DNA of the CDR3 is TGTGCCAGCAGGCGGTCCCGTACCTATAATTCACCCCTCCACTTT.

This chain uses TRBV10-3 with TRBJ1-5, with TRBD1 matching over 8 bases. The CDR3 extends over 14 amino acids. The germline V gene encodes CDR1 ENHRY and CDR2 SYGVKD. The V segment lost 6 bases and the J segment 2 bases; nucleotides outside the gene matches: 3. The CDR3 nucleotides read TGTGCCATCAGCGGGACAGGAGGCAATCAGCCCCAGCATTTT. Encoded protein: CAISGTGGNQPQHF.